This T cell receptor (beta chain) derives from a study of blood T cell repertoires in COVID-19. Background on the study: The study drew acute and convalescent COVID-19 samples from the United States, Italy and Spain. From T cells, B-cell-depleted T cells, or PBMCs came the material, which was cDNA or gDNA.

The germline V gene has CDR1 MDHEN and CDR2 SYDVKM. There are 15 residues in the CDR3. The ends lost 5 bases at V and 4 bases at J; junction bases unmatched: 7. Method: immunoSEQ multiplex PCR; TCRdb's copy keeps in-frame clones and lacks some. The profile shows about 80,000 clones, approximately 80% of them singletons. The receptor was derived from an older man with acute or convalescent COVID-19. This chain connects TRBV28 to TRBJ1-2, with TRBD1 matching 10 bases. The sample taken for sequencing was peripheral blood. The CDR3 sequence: CASSAPGQGLYGYTF. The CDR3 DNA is TGTGCCAGCAGTGCACCGGGACAGGGGCTCTATGGCTACACCTTC.